These 18 T cell receptor beta chains were all obtained from the same sample, sequenced in a study of tumor T cells in aggressive B-cell lymphoma. This table comes from immunoSEQ multiplex PCR, and its TCRdb copy is limited to in-frame clones, with some not included. The sample lists 6,600 or so clones, 88% occurring once. Input material: tumor tissue. The receptors stem from an adult with diffuse large B cell lymphoma. Some clones in this sample may be carry-over from other donors' samples.

This chain joins TRBV7-2 and TRBJ2-7, with TRBD2 as a possible D gene (6 bases). Germline V lookup: CDR1 SGHTA, CDR2 FQGNSA. Trimming took 0 bases from V and 3 from J, leaving 12 bases between them. CDR3 size: 15 residues. The CDR3 reads CASSLAGGFDYEQYF. The CDR3 nucleotides read TGTGCCAGCAGCTTAGCGGGGGGTTTCGACTACGAGCAGTACTTC. Full variable domain (outside the CDR3, taken from reference TRBV7-2 and TRBJ2-7): GAGVSQSPSNKVTEKGKDVELRCDPISGHTALYWYRQSLGQGLEFLIYFQGNSAPDKSGLPSDRFSAERTGGSVSTLTIQRTQQEDSAVYLCASSLAGGFDYEQYFGPGTRLTVT.

This chain connects TRBV4-2 to TRBJ2-2; 12 bases match TRBD2. This CDR3 has 16 amino acids. The germline CDR1 and CDR2 sequences are LGHNA and YNFKEQ. V lost 8 bases, J lost 5 bases, and 9 bases stayed unmatched. The CDR3 DNA reads as TGTGCCAGCCGCCGACTAGCGGGAGAAGGTACCGGGGAGCTGTTTTTT. Its protein is CASRRLAGEGTGELFF.

The chain couples TRBV2 to TRBJ2-1, with D possibly being TRBD2 (7 bases). The CDR3 runs to 14 residues. V was shortened by 10 bases and J by 9 bases, with 22 bases between the two germline ends. The germline V gene encodes CDR1 SNHLY and CDR2 FYNNEI. The CDR3 DNA reads TGTGCCACCCAGCGACTAGGGGGGGGTGTTGAGCAGTTCTTC. Translated: CATQRLGGGVEQFF.

This clone was detected only a few times. The chain joins TRBV7-9 to TRBJ2-5, with D hard to call. The CDR3 extends over 12 amino acids. CDR1 is SEHNR and CDR2 is FQNEAQ in the germline V gene (reference sequence). The V gene lost 5 bases and the J gene lost 5 bases, with 9 bases spanning the gap. This CDR3 is CASSLSRETQYF. DNA for the CDR3: TGTGCCAGCAGCCTCTCTCGGGAGACCCAGTACTTC.

The V and J genes are TRBV7-2 and TRBJ1-4; D perhaps matches TRBD1 (5 bases). From germline, CDR1 is SGHTA and CDR2 FQGNSA. The CDR3 covers 14 residues. Trimming left V 5 bases short and J 1 base short, with 8 bases between. Here the CDR3 DNA reads TGTGCCAGCAGCCACGACAGAACTAATGAAAAACTGTTTTTT. Protein: CASSHDRTNEKLFF. Based on the CDR3 plus reference TRBV7-2 and TRBJ1-4, the full variable domain is GAGVSQSPSNKVTEKGKDVELRCDPISGHTALYWYRQSLGQGLEFLIYFQGNSAPDKSGLPSDRFSAERTGGSVSTLTIQRTQQEDSAVYLCASSHDRTNEKLFFGSGTQLSVL.

The chain couples TRBV19 to TRBJ1-1, with D possibly matching TRBD1 (5 bases). The CDR3 is 15 residues long. The germline V gene encodes CDR1 LNHDA and CDR2 SQIVND (reference sequence). V was shortened by 6 bases and J by 1 base, with 15 bases between the two germline ends. The CDR3 DNA reads TGTGCCAGTAGGTCACGGAGCAGGGAGAACACTGAAGCTTTCTTT. Amino acids: CASRSRSRENTEAFF.

V usage is TRBV9 and J usage is TRBJ1-3, with TRBD1 matching 9 bases. The junction had 3 bases not matched to a gene; V was cut back by 3 bases and J by 2 bases. Germline V gives CDR1 SGDLS, CDR2 YYNGEE. CDR3 length: 15 residues. The CDR3 DNA follows: TGTGCCAGCAGCGCCACAGGGGGCACTGGAAACACCATATATTTT. This sequence encodes CASSATGGTGNTIYF.

The chain couples TRBV5-6 to TRBJ1-1; maybe TRBD1 (5 bases). The CDR3 runs to 15 residues. Germline V lookup: CDR1 SGHDT, CDR2 YYEEEE. The germline V and J ends were trimmed by 2 bases and 6 bases, with 17 bases remaining between them. This CDR3 reads CASSLLDLTDAEAFF. CDR3 coding DNA: TGTGCCAGCAGCTTATTGGACCTGACAGATGCTGAAGCTTTCTTT.

The rearrangement joins TRBV7-6 to TRBJ2-7, with TRBD2 matching 10 bases. The CDR3 extends over 16 amino acids. Trimming at V came to 4 bases and at J to 2 bases, leaving 8 bases not matched to a gene. From germline, CDR1 is SGHVS and CDR2 FNYEAQ. The CDR3 DNA reads TGTGCCAGCAGCTCACCAGCGGGAGGGCCCCCCTACGAGCAGTACTTC. It yields the protein CASSSPAGGPPYEQYF.

The chain has TRBV28 and TRBJ2-7; 7 bases fit TRBD2. Germline CDR1 and CDR2: MDHEN and SYDVKM. V shed 6 bases, J shed 2 bases, and the junction held 13 bases outside the gene matches. The CDR3 is 16 residues long. The CDR3 DNA is TGTGCCAGCAGCCGATCCTGGGGAGGGAGAGCCTACGAGCAGTACTTC. Protein sequence: CASSRSWGGRAYEQYF. The full variable domain, rest sourced from reference TRBV28 and TRBJ2-7, is DVKVTQSSRYLVKRTGEKVFLECVQDMDHENMFWYRQDPGLGLRLIYFSYDVKMKEKGDIPEGYSVSREKKERFSLILESASTNQTSMYLCASSRSWGGRAYEQYFGPGTRLTVT.

This sequence joins TRBV4-2 and TRBJ2-7, with D tentatively TRBD2 (5 bases). V was trimmed by 1 base and J by 4 bases, leaving 11 bases between them. The CDR3 is 14 amino acids. Germline values: CDR1 LGHNA, CDR2 YNFKEQ. This CDR3 reads CASSQGGYLYEQYF. The CDR3 region has the DNA TGTGCCAGCAGCCAAGGAGGGTATTTGTACGAGCAGTACTTC.

The V call is TRBV19, the J call TRBJ2-3; 8 positions agree with TRBD2. CDR1 is LNHDA, CDR2 SQIVND, per germline (reference sequence). There are 14 residues in the CDR3. V gave up 3 bases and J gave up 3 bases; unmatched junction bases: 2. Written as DNA, the CDR3 is TGTGCCAGTAGTATTAGCGGGGCGACAGATACGCAGTATTTT. The encoded protein is CASSISGATDTQYF.

V is TRBV27 and J is TRBJ2-2, with TRBD1 identical over 7 bases. The junction had 13 bases not matched to a gene; V was cut back by 3 bases and J by 6 bases. There are 17 residues in the CDR3. Per germline, CDR1 MNHEY and CDR2 SMNVEV (reference sequence). The CDR3 DNA reads as TGTGCCAGCAGTTTTAAAACGGGACAGACAACGCCCGGGGAGCTGTTTTTT. Translated: CASSFKTGQTTPGELFF.

Note on this clone: The junction departs from germline at one end; a sequencing error may be responsible. This sequence joins TRBV10-2 and TRBJ2-1, with 10 positions matching TRBD2. The CDR3 consists of 14 residues. Germline CDR1 reads WSHSY; CDR2 reads SAAADI. This CDR3 reads CASQLAGEEDEQFF. CDR3 coding DNA: TGCGCCAGCCAGCTAGCGGGAGAGGAAGATGAGCAATTCTTC.

The chain recombines TRBV6-6 with TRBJ2-1; 10 bases are a match to TRBD2. The CDR3 spans 16 residues. CDR1 is MNHNY, CDR2 SVGAGI, per germline (reference sequence). Trimming took 7 bases from V and 2 from J; bases not matched to a gene: 8. This chain's CDR3 is CASTHRTSGTYNEQFF. Here the CDR3 DNA reads TGTGCCAGCACCCACCGGACTAGCGGAACCTACAATGAGCAGTTCTTC.

The chain employs TRBV7-2 and TRBJ1-2; 9 nucleotides align to TRBD1. Germline lookup yields CDR1 SGHTA and CDR2 FQGNSA. J lost 4 bases, V lost 10 bases, and 10 bases had no gene match. The CDR3 is 14 residues long. CDR3 nucleotides: TGTGCCACCAAGACAGGGGGGGGATCCTATGGCTACACCTTC. Protein: CATKTGGGSYGYTF.

The J gene is TRBJ2-7, the V gene TRBV12-5; 7 bases match TRBD1. Trimming removed 0 bases from V and 3 bases from J; junction bases left unmatched: 2. The germline gives CDR1 LGHNT, CDR2 FRNRAP. This CDR3 is 14 amino acids long. The chain's CDR3 is CASGLVQGLYEQYF. The CDR3, as DNA: TGTGCTAGTGGTTTGGTACAGGGGCTCTACGAGCAGTACTTC.

J is TRBJ2-5 and V is TRBV4-1, with 8 bases aligning to TRBD2. Germline CDR1 and CDR2: MGHRA and YSYEKL. The CDR3 extends over 15 amino acids. The V segment lost 8 bases and the J segment 4 bases; nucleotides outside the gene matches: 12. CDR3 in DNA: TGCGCCAGCCGCCTAAGAATCGCGGGGGGAGAGACCCAGTACTTC. It translates to CASRLRIAGGETQYF.